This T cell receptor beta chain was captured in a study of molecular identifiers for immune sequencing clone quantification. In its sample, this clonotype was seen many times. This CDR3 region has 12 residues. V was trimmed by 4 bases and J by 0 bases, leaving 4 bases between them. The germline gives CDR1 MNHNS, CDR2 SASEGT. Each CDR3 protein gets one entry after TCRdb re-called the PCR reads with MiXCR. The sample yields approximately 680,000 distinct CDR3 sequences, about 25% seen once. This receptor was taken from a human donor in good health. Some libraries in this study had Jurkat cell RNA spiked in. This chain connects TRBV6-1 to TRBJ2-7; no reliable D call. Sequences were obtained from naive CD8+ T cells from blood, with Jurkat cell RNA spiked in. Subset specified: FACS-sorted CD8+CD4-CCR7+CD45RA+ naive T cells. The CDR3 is CASSVSSYEQYF. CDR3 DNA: TGTGCCAGCAGTGTCAGCTCCTACGAGCAGTACTTC.